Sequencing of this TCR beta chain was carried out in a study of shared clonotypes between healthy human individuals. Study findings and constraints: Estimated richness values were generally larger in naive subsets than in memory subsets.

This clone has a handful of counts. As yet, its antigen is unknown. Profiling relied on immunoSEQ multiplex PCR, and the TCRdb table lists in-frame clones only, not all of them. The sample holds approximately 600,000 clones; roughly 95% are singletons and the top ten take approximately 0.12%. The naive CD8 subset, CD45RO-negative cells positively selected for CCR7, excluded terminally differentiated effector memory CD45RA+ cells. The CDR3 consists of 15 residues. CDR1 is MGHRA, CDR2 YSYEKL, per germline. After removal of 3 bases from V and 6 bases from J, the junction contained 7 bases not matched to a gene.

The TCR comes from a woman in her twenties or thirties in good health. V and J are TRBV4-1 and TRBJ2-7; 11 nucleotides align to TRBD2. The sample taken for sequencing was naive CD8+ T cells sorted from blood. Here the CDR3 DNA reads TGCGCCAGCAGCCACTCCCTAGCGGGAGGAGGCGAGCAGTACTTC. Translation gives CASSHSLAGGGEQYF.